The 2 T cell receptor beta chains presented below share a single source sample, sequenced in a study of OX40 agonist ivuxolimab in advanced cancers. Libraries were prepared by immunoSEQ multiplex PCR; TCRdb keeps only in-frame clonotypes and omits some of them. The data hold 12,000 to 15,000 clones, with about three quarters observed a single time. Specimen: CD4+ or CD8+ T cells sorted from blood, collected in a trial of the OX40 agonist ivuxolimab. The receptors come from an adult with an advanced solid tumor such as melanoma, head and neck, liver or kidney cancer.

This clone is classed as medium-sized (0.01 to 0.1%). V is TRBV6-5 and J is TRBJ1-2; D gene unclear. This CDR3 contains 14 residues. Germline-derived CDR1 and CDR2 are MNHEY and SVGAGI. V lost 2 bases and J 0 bases, leaving 7 bases between the germline ends. The CDR3 coding sequence is TGTGCCAGCAGTTACGACATTTCTAACTATGGCTACACCTTC. Amino acid sequence: CASSYDISNYGYTF.

V usage is TRBV5-1 and J usage is TRBJ2-2; TRBD1 or TRBD2 may be the D gene (6 bases each). CDR1 is SGHRS, CDR2 YFSETQ, per germline. V was clipped by 2 bases and J by 2 bases, with 7 bases between them. CDR3 length: 14 residues. The CDR3 reads CASSFGGNTGELFF. The DNA of the CDR3 is TGCGCCAGCAGCTTCGGGGGCAACACCGGGGAGCTGTTTTTT.